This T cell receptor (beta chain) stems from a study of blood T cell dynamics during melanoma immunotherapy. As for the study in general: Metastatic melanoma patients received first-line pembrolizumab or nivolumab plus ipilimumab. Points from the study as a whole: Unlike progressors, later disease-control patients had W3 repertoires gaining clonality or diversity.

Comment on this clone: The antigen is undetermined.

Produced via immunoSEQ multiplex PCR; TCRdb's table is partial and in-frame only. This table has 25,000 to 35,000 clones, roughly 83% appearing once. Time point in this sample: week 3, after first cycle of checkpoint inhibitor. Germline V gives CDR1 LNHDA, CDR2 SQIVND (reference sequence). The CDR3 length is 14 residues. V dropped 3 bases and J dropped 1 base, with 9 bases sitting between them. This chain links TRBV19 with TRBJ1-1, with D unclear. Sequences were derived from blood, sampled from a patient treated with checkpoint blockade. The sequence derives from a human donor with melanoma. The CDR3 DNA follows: TGTGCCAGTAGTATCTTGGCAGCGAACACTGAAGCTTTCTTT. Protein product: CASSILAANTEAFF.